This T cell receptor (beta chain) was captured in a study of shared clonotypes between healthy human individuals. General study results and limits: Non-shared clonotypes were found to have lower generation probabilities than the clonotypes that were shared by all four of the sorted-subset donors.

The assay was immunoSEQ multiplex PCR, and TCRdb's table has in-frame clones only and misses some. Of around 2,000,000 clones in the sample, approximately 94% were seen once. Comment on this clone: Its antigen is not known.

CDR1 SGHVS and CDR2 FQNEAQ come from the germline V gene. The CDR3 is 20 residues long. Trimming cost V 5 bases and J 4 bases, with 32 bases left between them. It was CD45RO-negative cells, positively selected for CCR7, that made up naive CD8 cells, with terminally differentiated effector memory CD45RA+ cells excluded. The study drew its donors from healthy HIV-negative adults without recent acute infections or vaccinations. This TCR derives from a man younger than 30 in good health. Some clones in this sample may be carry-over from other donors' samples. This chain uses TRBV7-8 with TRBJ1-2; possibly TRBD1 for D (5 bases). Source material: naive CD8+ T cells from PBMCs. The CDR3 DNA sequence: TGTGCCAGCAGCGTTCCCCGTCTGGACGACCCCAGGGAGATCGTCTATGGCTACACCTTC. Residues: CASSVPRLDDPREIVYGYTF.